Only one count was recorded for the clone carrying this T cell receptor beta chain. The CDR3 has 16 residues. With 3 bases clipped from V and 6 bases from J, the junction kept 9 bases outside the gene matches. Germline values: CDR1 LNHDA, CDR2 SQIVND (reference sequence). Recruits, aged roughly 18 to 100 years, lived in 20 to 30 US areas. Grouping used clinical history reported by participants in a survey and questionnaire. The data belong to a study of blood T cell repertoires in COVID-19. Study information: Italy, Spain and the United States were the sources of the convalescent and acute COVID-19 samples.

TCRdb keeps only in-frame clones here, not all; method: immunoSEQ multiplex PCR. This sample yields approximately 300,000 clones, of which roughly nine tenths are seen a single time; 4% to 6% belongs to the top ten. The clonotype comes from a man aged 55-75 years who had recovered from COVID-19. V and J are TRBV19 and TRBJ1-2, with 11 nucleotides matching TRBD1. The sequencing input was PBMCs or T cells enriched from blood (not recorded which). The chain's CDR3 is CASSITGTGGSHGYTF. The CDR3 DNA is TGTGCCAGTAGTATTACCGGGACAGGGGGTAGTCATGGCTACACCTTC. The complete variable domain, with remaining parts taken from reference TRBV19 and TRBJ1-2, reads DGGITQSPKYLFRKEGQNVTLSCEQNLNHDAMYWYRQDPGQGLRLIYYSQIVNDFQKGDIAEGYSVSREKKESFPLTVTSAQKNPTAFYLCASSITGTGGSHGYTFGSGTRLTVV.